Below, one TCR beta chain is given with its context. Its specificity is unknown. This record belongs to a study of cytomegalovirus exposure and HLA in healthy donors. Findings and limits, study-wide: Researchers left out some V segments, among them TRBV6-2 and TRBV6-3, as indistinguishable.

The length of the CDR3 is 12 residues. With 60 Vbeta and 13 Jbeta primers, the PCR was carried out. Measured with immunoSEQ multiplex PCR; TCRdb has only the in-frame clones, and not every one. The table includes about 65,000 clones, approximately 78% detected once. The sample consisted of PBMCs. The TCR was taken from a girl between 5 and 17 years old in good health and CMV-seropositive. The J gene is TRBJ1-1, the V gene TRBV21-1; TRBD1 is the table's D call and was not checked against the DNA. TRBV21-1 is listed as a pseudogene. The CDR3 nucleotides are TGTGCCAGCAGCGGCATTCCCCCTGAAGCTTTCTTT. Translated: CASSGIPPEAFF.